Below are 9 T cell receptor beta chains sequenced from a single sample in a study of vaccination effects on CD4 cells after COVID-19. No cognate antigen is known for these TCRs. Before sequencing, viral peptide pools were used by the ViraFEST assay to expand antigen-specific CD4+ T cells. Following an approximately 9-day culture, CD4+ T cells were purified. The vaccine recipients had no prior SARS-CoV-2 infection, with negative nucleocapsid antibodies. Here immunoSEQ multiplex PCR was the method, and the copy in TCRdb shows in-frame clones only, minus some. The sample contains approximately 30,000 clones, around 72% of which appear only once. The sample here was CD4+ T cells from PBMCs cultured with SARS-CoV-2 spike peptides, taken before COVID-19 vaccination. The source of these receptors is a human donor who received a COVID-19 vaccine.

The rearrangement joins TRBV20-1 to TRBJ2-7, with 8 bases fitting TRBD1. The CDR3 has 18 residues. Per the germline V gene, CDR1 is DFQATT and CDR2 is SNEGSKA (reference sequence). V was clipped by 3 bases and J by 2 bases; unmatched bases: 18. The CDR3 nucleotides read TGCAGTGCTAGTTCCGTGACAGGGGCTGATATGGGCCCCTACGAGCAGTACTTC. Amino acids: CSASSVTGADMGPYEQYF.

The CDR3 DNA follows: TGTGCCAGCAGGGCAGCGGGAAAGGAACAGTTCTTC. It specifies CASRAAGKEQFF. This rearrangement joins TRBV6-5 to TRBJ2-1; 7 bases fit TRBD2. The V gene's germline CDR1 is MNHEY and CDR2 SVGAGI. V trimming: 6 bases; J trimming: 13 bases; junction bases outside the gene matches: 9. This CDR3 is built from 12 residues.

The chain employs TRBV2 and TRBJ2-1; 11 bases line up with TRBD2. After removal of 2 bases from V and 8 bases from J, the junction contained 8 bases not matched to a gene. The germline gives CDR1 SNHLY, CDR2 FYNNEI. The CDR3 is 16 amino acids. The CDR3 protein is CASSERASGRRYEQFF. CDR3 bases: TGTGCCAGCAGTGAAAGGGCTAGCGGGAGGAGGTATGAGCAGTTCTTC.

This chain joins TRBV30 and TRBJ1-5, with D perhaps matching TRBD1 (6 bases). Germline V gene lookup returns CDR1 GTSNPN and CDR2 SVGIG (reference sequence). The CDR3 loop spans 14 amino acids. Trimming removed 2 bases from V and 4 bases from J, with 12 bases in between. CDR3 nucleotide sequence: TGTGCCTGGAGTAAGGGGACACCAAATCAGCCCCAGCATTTT. It codes for CAWSKGTPNQPQHF.

The genes are TRBV18 and TRBJ2-1; 14 nucleotides align to TRBD2. The CDR3 spans 19 residues. V lost 3 bases and J lost 0; bases outside the gene matches: 7. The germline V gene encodes CDR1 KGHSH and CDR2 LQKENI. This chain's CDR3 is CASSPPGLAGAHSYNEQFF. The CDR3 DNA follows: TGTGCCAGCTCACCGCCGGGACTAGCGGGGGCCCACTCCTACAATGAGCAGTTCTTC.

The chain is built from TRBV20-1 and TRBJ2-7; D is undetermined. Trimming stripped 2 bases from V and 4 bases from J, with 3 bases between. The CDR3 runs to 10 residues. Germline V lookup: CDR1 DFQATT, CDR2 SNEGSKA (reference sequence). The CDR3 here is CSARLYEQYF. The CDR3 nucleotides read TGCAGTGCTAGACTGTACGAGCAGTACTTC.

This sequence joins TRBV12-3 or TRBV12-4 and TRBJ1-1; tentatively, D is TRBD1 (6 bases). The V end was cut by 3 bases, the J end by 6 bases, with 11 bases between. The CDR3 loop spans 13 amino acids. In DNA form, the CDR3 reads TGTGCCAGCAGTTTTAAACCAGGGGCTGAAGCTTTCTTT. It specifies CASSFKPGAEAFF.

The chain couples TRBV6-6 to TRBJ1-1; tentatively, D is TRBD1 (6 bases). CDR1 MNHNY and CDR2 SVGAGI come from the germline V gene (reference sequence). V lost 2 bases and J 7 bases, leaving 11 bases between the germline ends. This CDR3 spans 13 amino acids. Written as DNA, the CDR3 is TGTGCCAGCAGTTACCGCGGACAGATTGAAGCTTTCTTT. Translated: CASSYRGQIEAFF.

The chain joins TRBV18 to TRBJ2-2, with 8 bases aligning to TRBD1. V shed 5 bases, J shed 6 bases, and the junction held 8 bases outside the gene matches. The germline V gene encodes CDR1 KGHSH and CDR2 LQKENI. The CDR3 runs 15 residues. In DNA form, the CDR3 reads TGTGCCAGCTCATCGACAGGGGAAGCGGCCGGGGAGCTGTTTTTT. Translated: CASSSTGEAAGELFF. Looking up the rest from reference TRBV18 and TRBJ2-2 gives the full variable domain: NAGVMQNPRHLVRRRGQEARLRCSPMKGHSHVYWYRQLPEEGLKFMVYLQKENIIDESGMPKERFSAEFPKEGPSILRIQQVVRGDSAAYFCASSSTGEAAGELFFGEGSRLTVL.